These 19 T cell receptor beta chains share one sample of origin, sequenced in a study of blood T cell repertoires in COVID-19. The assay was immunoSEQ multiplex PCR, and TCRdb's table has in-frame clones only and misses some. The table shows approximately 350,000 clones, with around 80% occurring only once. The sequenced material came from peripheral blood. The receptors derive from a man aged 25 to 40 with active or convalescent COVID-19.

The rearrangement uses TRBV19 and TRBJ2-6, with 8 bases fitting TRBD1. The CDR3 covers 17 residues. The germline V gene encodes CDR1 LNHDA and CDR2 SQIVND (reference sequence). J was trimmed by 3 bases and V by 5 bases; bases with no gene match: 9. As DNA, the CDR3 is TGTGCCAGTAGTGAGAGGACAGGGAGTATTGGGGCCAACGTCCTGACTTTC. Its protein product is CASSERTGSIGANVLTF.

This rearrangement joins TRBV29-1 to TRBJ2-7; 7 bases match TRBD1. This CDR3 has 12 residues. Looked up from germline, CDR1 is SQVTM and CDR2 is ANQGSEA. The trim removed 4 bases at V and 6 bases at J, leaving 6 bases unmatched. CDR3 region: CSVGWTGGEQYF. The CDR3, as DNA: TGCAGCGTTGGTTGGACAGGCGGCGAGCAGTACTTC.

This clone was observed a handful of times. The chain has TRBV16 and TRBJ1-1; D gene unclear. The CDR3 extends over 13 amino acids. Germline-derived CDR1 and CDR2 are KGHSY and FQNENV. Trimming removed 3 bases at V and 0 bases at J, with 5 bases between. DNA of the CDR3: TGTGCCAGCAGCCACGCAGTGAACACTGAAGCTTTCTTT. It is translated as CASSHAVNTEAFF.

The chain joins TRBV3-1 (or the pseudogene TRBV3-2) to TRBJ2-7, with D unresolved. Looked up from germline, CDR1 is LGHDT and CDR2 is YNNKEL (reference sequence). The V end was cut by 3 bases, the J end by 3 bases, with 9 bases between. This CDR3 spans 13 amino acids. The CDR3 sequence is CASSQAAVYEQYF. In DNA, the CDR3 is TGTGCCAGCAGCCAGGCCGCAGTCTACGAGCAGTACTTC.

This chain links TRBV5-1 with TRBJ1-5; 7 positions agree with TRBD1. CDR3 length: 15 residues. V lost 0 bases, J lost 3 bases, and 3 bases stayed unmatched. Per germline, CDR1 SGHRS and CDR2 YFSETQ. The CDR3: CASSLEGQNNQPQHF. CDR3 DNA: TGCGCCAGCAGCTTGGAGGGACAGAACAATCAGCCCCAGCATTTT.

Note on this clone: This CDR3 is also generated by other DNA sequences in the sample. This sequence joins TRBV15 and TRBJ1-5; no firm D call. Germline V gene sequence: CDR1 LNHNV, CDR2 YYDKDF (reference sequence). V was cut by 0 bases and J by 8 bases, with 8 bases left in between. This CDR3 has 13 residues. The CDR3 sequence: CATSRDRREPQHF. As DNA, the CDR3 is TGTGCCACCAGCAGAGACAGGCGCGAGCCCCAGCATTTT.

This chain links TRBV7-2 with TRBJ1-2; 8 positions agree with TRBD1. This CDR3 is built from 13 residues. CDR1 is SGHTA, CDR2 FQGNSA, per germline. Trimming cost V 4 bases and J 5 bases; bases outside gene matches: 3. The CDR3 region is CASSSTGEYGYTF. CDR3 bases: TGTGCCAGCAGCTCGACAGGGGAGTATGGCTACACCTTC.

The CDR3: CASSLAVPRETQYF. Written as DNA, the CDR3 is TGTGCCAGCAGCTTGGCCGTCCCCCGGGAGACCCAGTACTTC. The chain carries TRBV5-8 and TRBJ2-5; D uncertain. The CDR3 sequence is 14 residues long. Trimming pared 0 bases from V and 5 bases from J, leaving 11 bases between. Germline CDR1 SGHTS, CDR2 YDEGEE.

This clone was counted between two and nine times. The chain is built from TRBV5-4 and TRBJ2-1, with 13 nucleotides matching TRBD2. CDR1 is SGHNT, CDR2 YYREEE, per germline (reference sequence). The ends lost 0 bases at V and 5 bases at J; junction bases unmatched: 5. This CDR3 is built from 17 residues. CDR3: CASSLALAGGGHNEQFF. Written as DNA, the CDR3 is TGTGCCAGCAGCTTGGCACTAGCGGGGGGGGGCCACAATGAGCAGTTCTTC.

The chain is built from TRBV2 and TRBJ2-7; 9 bases fit TRBD2. The CDR3 is 14 residues long. Germline values: CDR1 SNHLY, CDR2 FYNNEI. J gave up 0 bases and V 7 bases, and 4 bases lay outside the gene matches. The CDR3 region is CASNSGGSSYEQYF. CDR3 DNA: TGTGCCAGCAACAGCGGGGGGAGCTCCTACGAGCAGTACTTC. Together with reference TRBV2 and TRBJ2-7, the CDR3 gives the full variable domain: EPEVTQTPSHQVTQMGQEVILRCVPISNHLYFYWYRQILGQKVEFLVSFYNNEISEKSEIFDDQFSVERPDGSNFTLKIRSTKLEDSAMYFCASNSGGSSYEQYFGPGTRLTVT.

The chain employs TRBV5-1 and TRBJ1-4; D remains unclear. V lost 4 bases to trimming and J lost 6 bases, with 16 bases between them. The CDR3 extends over 15 amino acids. Germline-derived CDR1 and CDR2 are SGHRS and YFSETQ. The CDR3 is CASSPDLSRHEKLFF. Here the CDR3 DNA reads TGCGCCAGCAGCCCCGACCTCTCTAGGCATGAAAAACTGTTTTTT.

The rearrangement links TRBV5-1 to TRBJ2-7, with D possibly matching TRBD1 (6 bases). The V gene lost 4 bases and the J gene lost 3 bases, with 14 bases spanning the gap. CDR1 is SGHRS, CDR2 YFSETQ, per germline. The CDR3 consists of 14 residues. The CDR3 here is CASSTWAGVYEQYF. CDR3 DNA: TGCGCCAGCAGCACCTGGGCAGGGGTCTACGAGCAGTACTTC.

The V gene is TRBV11-2, the J gene TRBJ1-4; no firm D call. Trimming removed 0 bases from V and 7 bases from J, with 18 bases in between. This CDR3 is 17 amino acids long. Germline V gene data show CDR1 as SGHAT and CDR2 as FQNNGV. CDR3 coding DNA: TGTGCCAGCAGCTTAGATCTCCGCGGAGACCTTGGTGAAAAACTGTTTTTT. This codes for CASSLDLRGDLGEKLFF.

V gene TRBV28 combines with J gene TRBJ1-3; possibly TRBD1 for D (6 bases). Trimming removed 6 bases at V and 2 bases at J, with 11 bases between. The CDR3 spans 14 residues. Looked up from germline, CDR1 is MDHEN and CDR2 is SYDVKM. The CDR3 sequence: CASSEAGAGNTIYF. The CDR3 region has the DNA TGTGCCAGCAGCGAAGCAGGGGCTGGAAACACCATATATTTT.

CDR3 in DNA: TGTGCCAGCAGCTTCCGGGACAGGGGGAACACTGAAGCTTTCTTT. It specifies CASSFRDRGNTEAFF. V is TRBV11-2 and J is TRBJ1-1, with TRBD1 identical over 10 bases. Germline-derived CDR1 and CDR2 are SGHAT and FQNNGV. The J segment lost 1 base and the V segment lost 3 bases, leaving 2 bases of the junction unmatched. The CDR3 consists of 15 residues.

This chain links TRBV6-4 with TRBJ2-3, with TRBD2 matching 14 bases. Germline CDR1 and CDR2: MRHNA and SNTAGT. The V and J ends lost 8 bases and 2 bases, in that order; junction bases with no gene match: 12. The CDR3 is 18 residues long. CDR3 residues: CASWVGTSGGMVTDTQYF. CDR3 bases: TGTGCCAGCTGGGTGGGGACTAGCGGGGGCATGGTCACAGATACGCAGTATTTT.

The gene calls are TRBV7-9 and TRBJ1-2, with 7 nucleotides matching TRBD1. Germline V gene lookup returns CDR1 SEHNR and CDR2 FQNEAQ (reference sequence). Unmatched junction bases numbered 15, after V lost 3 bases and J lost 8 bases. The CDR3 length is 16 residues. Here the CDR3 reads CASSFYRGGRTRGYTF. CDR3 DNA sequence: TGTGCCAGCAGCTTCTACAGGGGAGGACGGACTCGGGGCTACACCTTC.

As DNA, the CDR3 is TGTGCCAGCAGCTTCCCCACGACTTCGGGACAGGGAGGGGAAAAACTGTTTTTT. Translation: CASSFPTTSGQGGEKLFF. V and J are TRBV7-3 and TRBJ1-4; 9 bases align to TRBD1. The germline gives CDR1 SGHTA, CDR2 FQGTGA. The CDR3 contains 18 residues. The J segment lost 8 bases and the V segment lost 3 bases, leaving 16 bases of the junction unmatched.

This clone was recorded a few times. The chain recombines TRBV19 with TRBJ2-1, with 13 positions matching TRBD2. The V gene end was trimmed by 5 bases and the J gene end by 3 bases; junction bases not matched to a gene: 7. The germline V gene has CDR1 LNHDA and CDR2 SQIVND (reference sequence). The CDR3 is made up of 17 amino acids. The DNA of the CDR3 is TGTGCCAGTAGTGGTACTAGCGGGAGGGCCCTCTACAATGAGCAGTTCTTC. The encoded protein is CASSGTSGRALYNEQFF.